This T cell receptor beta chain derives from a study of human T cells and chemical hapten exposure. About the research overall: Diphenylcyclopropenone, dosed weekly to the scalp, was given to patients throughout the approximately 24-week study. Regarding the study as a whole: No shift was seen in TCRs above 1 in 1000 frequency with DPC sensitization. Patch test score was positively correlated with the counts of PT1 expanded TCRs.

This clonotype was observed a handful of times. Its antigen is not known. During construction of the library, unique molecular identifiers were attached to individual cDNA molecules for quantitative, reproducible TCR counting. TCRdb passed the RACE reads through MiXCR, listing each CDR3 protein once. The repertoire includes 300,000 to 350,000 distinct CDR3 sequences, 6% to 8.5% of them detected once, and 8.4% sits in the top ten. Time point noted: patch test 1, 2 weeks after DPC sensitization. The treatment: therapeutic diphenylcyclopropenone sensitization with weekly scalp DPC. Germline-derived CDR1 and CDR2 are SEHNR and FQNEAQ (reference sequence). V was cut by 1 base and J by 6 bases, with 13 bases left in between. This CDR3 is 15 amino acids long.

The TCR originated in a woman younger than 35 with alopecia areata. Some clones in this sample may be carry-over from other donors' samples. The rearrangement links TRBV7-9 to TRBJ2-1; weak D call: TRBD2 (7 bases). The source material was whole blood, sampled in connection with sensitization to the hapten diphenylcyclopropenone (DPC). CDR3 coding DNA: TGTGCCAGCAGCTTAGGGGCGGGGGCCCGCAATGAGCAGTTCTTC. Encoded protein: CASSLGAGARNEQFF.